This paragraph covers one T cell receptor beta chain sequence. Its specificity is unknown. Amplification used 60 Vbeta primers and 13 Jbeta primers. The data were produced by immunoSEQ multiplex PCR, yet TCRdb's version contains in-frame clones alone and is incomplete. The sample records 85,000 to 90,000 clones, over 80% being singletons. This entry is derived from a study of cytomegalovirus exposure and HLA in healthy donors. This cohort consisted of healthy bone marrow donors. The CDR3 contains 15 residues. V was shortened by 2 bases and J by 0 bases, with 12 bases between the two germline ends. In germline, CDR1 is GTSNPN, CDR2 SVGIG (reference sequence). General study points: Of the V segments, some could not be distinguished, including TRBV6-2 and TRBV6-3, and were excluded.

The sequenced sample was PBMCs. The gene calls are TRBV30 and TRBJ2-3; D is unresolved. The TCR comes from a man aged 18 to 29 in good health and CMV-seronegative. The CDR3 nucleotides are TGTGCCTGGAGTCTAGACGTTACTAGCACAGATACGCAGTATTTT. This sequence encodes CAWSLDVTSTDTQYF.